Following are 29 T cell receptor beta chains from one sample sequenced in a study of CD8+ T cells in alopecia areata. RNA extraction and reverse transcription yielded cDNA as sequencing template. Assay: immunoSEQ multiplex PCR; the TCRdb copy retains only in-frame clones and omits some. This sample has 90,000 to 130,000 clones, each found more than once. Sequencing was carried out using lesional skin. These receptors were collected from a C3H/HeJ mouse with alopecia areata. Strain haplotype (MHC): H2-k.

This clone was seen at least ten times. Here the gene names and germline are mouse. The read finishes 4 residues shy of the CDR3 end, and the germline J gene is used to complete it. This chain connects TRBV19 to TRBJ2-7, with D maybe TRBD1 (5 bases). CDR3 size: 13 residues. Trimming took off 3 bases at V and 0 bases at J, with 7 bases between the two ends. CDR1 FNHDT and CDR2 SITEND come from the germline V gene (reference sequence). The covered CDR3 bases are TGTGCCAGCAGTACGACAGTCTCCTAT. Amino acids: CASSTTVSY. The entire CDR3 protein reads CASSTTVSYEQYF. Drawing the rest from reference TRBV19 and TRBJ2-7, the complete variable domain is GGIITQTPKFLIGQEGQKLTLKCQQNFNHDTMYWYRQDSGKGLRLIYYSITENDLQKGDLSEGYDASREKKSSFSLTVTSAQKNEMAVFLCASSTTVSYEQYFGPGTRLTVL.

This clone was seen only a few times. Mouse gene names apply. The sequence runs out 4 residues before the end of the CDR3; the remainder is reconstructed from the germline J gene. The V call is TRBV13-1, the J call TRBJ2-2; D ambiguous. Germline lookup yields CDR1 NSHNY and CDR2 SYGAGN. There are 12 residues in the CDR3. The chain's CDR3 is CASSESRGQLYF. The sequenced part of the CDR3 DNA is TGTGCCAGCAGTGAGAGCAGGGGG.

This clone showed up just a few times. TCRdb lists a protein that is different at residue 10 from the translated DNA; the protein given here uses the DNA translation. These gene names are mouse names. The CDR3 end is not reached by the read, which stops 3 residues before it; the germline J gene fills it in. The chain employs TRBV19 and TRBJ1-6; TRBD1 matches at 7 bases. TRBJ1-6 is reported as an ORF; its role is uncertain. CDR3 length equals 13 residues. From germline, CDR1 is FNHDT and CDR2 SITEND (reference sequence). V lost 7 bases to trimming and J lost 4 bases; unmatched junction nucleotides: 2. The CDR3 bases that were read are TGTGCCAGCCAGGGACAGTATAATTCGCCC. This sequence encodes CASQGQYNSP. The whole CDR3 protein reads CASQGQYNSPLYF.

The table lists this clone with a few counts. The genes and germline here are from mouse. The sequence runs out 4 residues before the end of the CDR3; the remainder is reconstructed from the germline J gene. This chain uses TRBV13-3 with TRBJ2-7; perhaps TRBD2 as D (5 bases). CDR1 is NNHDY and CDR2 is SYVADS in the germline V gene. V was cut by 2 bases and J by 1 base, with 10 bases left in between. The CDR3 covers 14 residues. The CDR3 here is CASSESGRSYEQYF. CDR3 DNA (partial): TGTGCCAGCAGTGAGTCTGGGAGGTCCTAT.

A word on this clone: The listed genes are named as in mouse. Partial CDR3 DNA: TGCACCTGCAGTGCAGAGGCTGGGGGGAGAGAC. Amino acids: CTCSAEAGGRD. The complete CDR3 sequence is CTCSAEAGGRDTQYF. The chain has TRBV1 and TRBJ2-5; TRBD2 agrees at 8 bases. The read comes to an end 4 residues before the CDR3 does, leaving the germline J gene to fill in the end. Germline CDR1 and CDR2: NSQYPW and LRSPGD (reference sequence). The CDR3 is made up of 15 amino acids.

This clone was detected only a few times. The germline and genes are mouse ones. The read comes to an end 4 residues before the CDR3 does, leaving the germline J gene to fill in the end. The chain carries TRBV1 and TRBJ2-3; possibly TRBD1 for D (6 bases). This CDR3 spans 15 amino acids. Looked up from germline, CDR1 is NSQYPW and CDR2 is LRSPGD (reference sequence). Trimming stripped 4 bases from V and 0 bases from J, with 11 bases between. Here the CDR3 reads CTCSDPGTSAETLYF. Incomplete CDR3 DNA: TGCACCTGCAGTGACCCCGGGACAAGTGCAGAA.

In its sample, this clone was seen a few times. All gene names here are mouse names. Read data end 4 residues before the CDR3 end; the end is taken from the germline J gene. This chain connects TRBV13-3 to TRBJ2-1; 8 bases map to TRBD2. Germline lookup yields CDR1 NNHDY and CDR2 SYVADS. CDR3 length equals 16 residues. The ends lost 0 bases at V and 3 bases at J; junction bases unmatched: 5. The CDR3 reads CASSDVFGGGYAEQFF. CDR3 DNA (partial): TGTGCCAGCAGTGATGTGTTTGGGGGGGGCTATGCT.

Ten or more counts support this clone. Gene names refer to mouse genes. Read data end 4 residues before the CDR3 end; the end is taken from the germline J gene. This rearrangement joins TRBV14 to TRBJ2-7, with 9 nucleotides matching TRBD2. The J segment lost 2 bases and the V segment lost 3 bases, leaving 0 bases of the junction unmatched. The CDR3 consists of 13 residues. The V gene's germline CDR1 is SGHDT and CDR2 FRDEAV. The covered CDR3 bases are TGTGCCAGCAGTTCTGGGGGGGCCTAT. Its protein is CASSSGGAY. The complete CDR3 reads CASSSGGAYEQYF.

Worth noting for this clone: The gene names here belong to mouse. The CDR3 goes on 4 residues after the read ends, and that part is filled in from the germline J gene. This chain links TRBV13-3 with TRBJ2-7; the match to TRBD1 covers 7 bases. The germline V gene encodes CDR1 NNHDY and CDR2 SYVADS. Germline trimming cut 3 bases from V and 0 bases from J; bases unmatched to any gene: 6. This CDR3 is built from 15 residues. The sequenced CDR3 bases are TGTGCCAGCAGTGCGACAGGGTTAAGCTCCTAT. Translating gives CASSATGLSSY. The whole CDR3 protein reads CASSATGLSSYEQYF.

Notes on this clone: Gene names and germline match the mouse. The CDR3 end lies 4 residues beyond the end of the read and is filled in from the germline J gene. The gene calls are TRBV13-1 and TRBJ2-3, with 10 bases identical to TRBD2. J was trimmed by 0 bases and V by 1 base; bases with no gene match: 5. Germline CDR1 NSHNY, CDR2 SYGAGN. This CDR3 comprises 17 residues. The CDR3 loop is CASSDPGGASSAETLYF. The CDR3 DNA, read in part, is TGTGCCAGCAGTGATCCTGGGGGGGCCTCTAGTGCAGAA.

This clone was seen a handful of times. Germline and genes: mouse. The read finishes 4 residues shy of the CDR3 end, and the germline J gene is used to complete it. The chain employs TRBV19 and TRBJ2-3; 9 bases fit TRBD1. Germline V gene data show CDR1 as FNHDT and CDR2 as SITEND (reference sequence). The CDR3 covers 15 residues. The covered CDR3 bases are TGTGCCAGCAGTATGTGGGACAGGGCCGGAGAA. Translated: CASSMWDRAGE. The full CDR3 reads CASSMWDRAGETLYF.

As concerns this clone: The gene names here belong to mouse. With the read ending 4 residues before the CDR3 end, the germline J gene is used to fill in that end. The rearrangement joins TRBV13-3 to TRBJ2-7; 11 bases fit TRBD1. The CDR3 sequence is 17 residues long. CDR1 NNHDY and CDR2 SYVADS come from the germline V gene. With 0 bases clipped from V and 3 bases from J, the junction kept 8 bases outside the gene matches. CDR3 DNA (partial): TGTGCCAGCAGTGATGCAGAGGACAGGGGGCGGAACTAT. Translating gives CASSDAEDRGRNY. The full CDR3 reads CASSDAEDRGRNYEQYF.

Comment on this clone: Mouse gene names apply. The CDR3 bases that were read are TGTGCCAGCAGTATCAGCGGGACAAAAGAC. As protein: CASSISGTKD. The complete CDR3 reads CASSISGTKDTQYF. The V call is TRBV13-3, the J call TRBJ2-5, with D perhaps matching TRBD1 (6 bases). The read falls 4 residues short of the CDR3 end, and the missing part is taken from the germline J gene. The germline gives CDR1 NNHDY, CDR2 SYVADS. This CDR3 is built from 14 residues.

On this clone: Any gene name here is a mouse gene name. Read sequence stops 4 residues before the CDR3 end, and the germline J gene provides the missing end. V is TRBV14 and J is TRBJ2-5; D might be TRBD1 (7 bases). The CDR3 is made up of 13 amino acids. Germline assignment: CDR1 SGHDT and CDR2 FRDEAV. The CDR3 region is CASSSGGRDTQYF. The sequenced part of the CDR3 DNA is TGTGCCAGCAGTTCAGGGGGGAGAGAC.

On this clone itself: Mouse germline and gene names are used. The read terminates 4 residues before the CDR3 end, so the remaining end is supplied by the germline J gene. The rearrangement links TRBV17 to TRBJ2-1; TRBD2 matches 10 bases. Germline CDR1 MNHDT, CDR2 YYDKIL. The CDR3 runs to 14 residues. CDR3: CASSRPGGAPEQFF. The sequenced part of the CDR3 DNA is TGTGCTAGCAGTAGACCTGGGGGGGCCCCT.

Comment on this clone: Gene names and germline match the mouse. The read stops 4 residues short of the end of the CDR3; the missing end is completed from the germline J gene. The chain is built from TRBV1 and TRBJ1-1; 8 bases are a match to TRBD1. The V gene's germline CDR1 is NSQYPW and CDR2 LRSPGD (reference sequence). Germline trimming cut 1 base from V and 0 bases from J; bases unmatched to any gene: 4. CDR3 length: 16 residues. The CDR3 DNA, read in part, is TGCACCTGCAGTGCAGGACAGGGGAGGGCAAACACA. Its translation: CTCSAGQGRANT. The full CDR3 protein is CTCSAGQGRANTEVFF.

This clone has a handful of counts. Gene names and germline refer to mouse. The DNA ends 4 residues before the CDR3 does, and the rest of the CDR3 is filled in from the germline J gene. The chain has TRBV1 and TRBJ2-5; possible D gene TRBD1, 6 bases. The CDR3 contains 15 residues. Germline values: CDR1 NSQYPW, CDR2 LRSPGD (reference sequence). Here the CDR3 reads CTCSADNRVRDTQYF. Incomplete CDR3 DNA: TGCACCTGCAGTGCAGATAACAGGGTTCGAGAC. The full variable domain, rest sourced from reference TRBV1 and TRBJ2-5, is VTLLEQNPRWRLVPRGQAVNLRCILKNSQYPWMSWYQQDLQKQLQWLFTLRSPGDKEVKSLPGADYLATRVTDTELRLQVANMSQGRTLYCTCSADNRVRDTQYFGPGTRLLVL.

This clone was counted ten times or more. Germline and genes: mouse. The read terminates 4 residues ahead of where the CDR3 ends, so the germline J gene completes it. V usage is TRBV1 and J usage is TRBJ2-7, with 8 bases aligning to TRBD2. CDR3 length: 15 residues. CDR1 and CDR2 (germline): NSQYPW, LRSPGD (reference sequence). The sequenced CDR3 bases are TGCACCTGCAGTGCAGATCTCAGGACTGGGTAT. Its protein product is CTCSADLRTGY. In full, the CDR3 is CTCSADLRTGYEQYF.

This clone was seen only a few times. Gene and germline names: mouse. The read gets to within 4 residues of the CDR3 end, and the germline J gene fills in the rest. This chain connects TRBV19 to TRBJ2-3; maybe TRBD2 (6 bases). V was trimmed by 0 bases and J by 1 base, leaving 12 bases between them. The CDR3 length is 16 residues. Germline V gives CDR1 FNHDT, CDR2 SITEND (reference sequence). CDR3 sequence: CASSIEGWGGAETLYF. The covered CDR3 bases are TGTGCCAGCAGTATAGAGGGCTGGGGAGGTGCAGAA.

This clone has only a few counts. The gene symbols are mouse symbols. The read terminates 4 residues before the CDR3 end, so the remaining end is supplied by the germline J gene. The genes are TRBV13-1 and TRBJ2-5; 7 nucleotides line up with TRBD2. V dropped 5 bases and J dropped 1; count of bases not matched to a gene: 4. CDR1 is NSHNY, CDR2 SYGAGN, per germline. This CDR3 contains 14 residues. CDR3 sequence reads: CASSNGGYQDTQYF. The CDR3 bases that were read are TGTGCCAGCAGCAATGGGGGGTACCAAGAC.

On this clone itself: The listed genes are named as in mouse. From the germline J gene comes the end of the CDR3, since the read stops 4 residues before it. V is TRBV1 and J is TRBJ2-1; 8 bases align to TRBD1. The CDR3 extends over 13 amino acids. Germline CDR1 NSQYPW, CDR2 LRSPGD (reference sequence). CDR3 bases read: TGCACCTGCAGTGGGACAGGGCCCGCT. Protein: CTCSGTGPA. The entire CDR3 protein reads CTCSGTGPAEQFF.

This clone was seen only a few times. Gene names denote mouse genes. The observed sequence ends 4 residues before the CDR3 terminus, with the missing tail filled in from the germline J gene. The chain recombines TRBV19 with TRBJ2-7, with 7 bases lining up with TRBD2. Looked up from germline, CDR1 is FNHDT and CDR2 is SITEND (reference sequence). This CDR3 has 14 residues. V trimming: 3 bases; J trimming: 2 bases; junction bases outside the gene matches: 5. Incomplete CDR3 DNA: TGTGCCAGCAGTACCCCCGGACTGGCCTAT. This translates into CASSTPGLAY. The whole CDR3 protein reads CASSTPGLAYEQYF.

This clone was seen a few times. Gene names are mouse gene names. The read comes to an end 4 residues before the CDR3 does, leaving the germline J gene to fill in the end. V and J are TRBV1 and TRBJ2-1; 10 bases fit TRBD2. Germline V CDR1 and CDR2: NSQYPW, LRSPGD (reference sequence). J lost 6 bases, V lost 0 bases, and 5 bases had no gene match. The CDR3 is made up of 16 amino acids. CDR3 loop: CTCSADWGGAFAEQFF. The DNA read from the CDR3 is TGCACCTGCAGTGCAGACTGGGGGGGCGCTTTTGCT.

This clone appeared a few times. Mouse gene names and germline throughout. The missing CDR3 end, 4 residues past where the read stops, is filled in from the germline J gene. The rearrangement links TRBV31 to TRBJ2-5; 7 bases align to TRBD2. The V gene end was trimmed by 0 bases and the J gene end by 0 bases; junction bases not matched to a gene: 3. This CDR3 contains 15 residues. From germline, CDR1 is GKSSPN and CDR2 SITVG. The CDR3 protein is CAWSLTGINQDTQYF. The DNA read from the CDR3 is TGTGCCTGGAGTCTGACTGGGATTAACCAAGAC.

Turning to this clone: Gene names refer to mouse genes. The read ends 4 residues early relative to the CDR3; the germline J gene fills the gap. The gene calls are TRBV19 and TRBJ1-2, with D tentatively TRBD1 (6 bases). The CDR3 is 13 residues long. With 4 bases removed from V and 2 bases from J, the gap between germline ends came to 9 bases. The germline gives CDR1 FNHDT, CDR2 SITEND (reference sequence). The DNA read from the CDR3 is TGTGCCAGCAGTGGGACAATCAACTCC. It translates to CASSGTINS. The full CDR3 protein is CASSGTINSDYTF.

On this clone: The gene names here belong to mouse. CDR3 DNA (partial): TGCACCTGCAGTGACAGGGGAAACACCGGG. It specifies CTCSDRGNTG. The CDR3 reads in full as CTCSDRGNTGQLYF. The genes are TRBV1 and TRBJ2-2; TRBD1 aligns across 7 bases. The read terminates 4 residues ahead of where the CDR3 ends, so the germline J gene completes it. Germline V gene lookup returns CDR1 NSQYPW and CDR2 LRSPGD (reference sequence). The trim removed 4 bases at V and 1 base at J, leaving 0 bases unmatched. The CDR3 length is 14 residues.

Details on this clone: Mouse names are used for the genes. The sequenced fragment ends 4 residues before the CDR3 boundary, so the rest is inferred from the germline J gene. The gene calls are TRBV13-3 and TRBJ2-5; D perhaps matches TRBD1 (6 bases). Trimming stripped 0 bases from V and 0 bases from J, with 14 bases between. CDR1 and CDR2 from the germline V gene are NNHDY and SYVADS. The CDR3 has 17 residues. CDR3 protein: CASSDAGTNINQDTQYF. The sequenced part of the CDR3 DNA is TGTGCCAGCAGTGATGCTGGGACAAACATTAACCAAGAC.

In its sample, this clone was seen a few times. A mismatch at residue 13 separates the TCRdb protein from the translated DNA, so the protein presented here was translated from the DNA. Gene names and germline refer to mouse. The CDR3 is cut off 3 residues early in the read; its end comes from the germline J gene. The chain uses TRBV13-3 and TRBJ1-6; 9 bases match TRBD1. TRBJ1-6 is placed among ORFs of uncertain function. The CDR3 sequence is 16 residues long. V trimming: 0 bases; J trimming: 7 bases; junction bases outside the gene matches: 5. Looked up from germline, CDR1 is NNHDY and CDR2 is SYVADS. The CDR3 loop is CASSDAQGAPNSPLYF. CDR3 bases read: TGTGCCAGCAGTGATGCACAGGGGGCGCCGAATTCGCCC.

This clone was observed a few times. Mouse germline and gene names are used. The CDR3 is cut off 4 residues early in the read; its end comes from the germline J gene. This chain uses TRBV1 with TRBJ1-4, with D perhaps TRBD1 (5 bases). Germline CDR1 NSQYPW, CDR2 LRSPGD (reference sequence). The CDR3 extends over 14 amino acids. V was clipped by 0 bases and J by 5 bases, with 7 bases between them. CDR3 DNA, as far as it was read: TGCACCTGCAGTGCAGAGGACAAGAACGAA. Protein sequence: CTCSAEDKNE. The CDR3 as a whole reads CTCSAEDKNERLFF.